This paragraph reports one T cell receptor beta chain. What it binds is unknown. This sample was included in a study of T cell responses to AZD1222 COVID-19 vaccine. In the study overall: Analyses pooled second doses at about 4 or about 12 weeks. Overall study findings and caveats: Only after the peak T cell response were repertoires sampled. Rises in breadth and depth of Spike-specific TCRs came after two AZD1222 doses.

Profiled with immunoSEQ multiplex PCR; TCRdb holds only in-frame clones, not every one. The table has around 150,000 clones, over 85% seen once. The CDR3 has 11 amino acids. V shed 9 bases and J 4 bases; nucleotides not matched to a gene: 2. Germline values: CDR1 LNHDA, CDR2 SQIVND (reference sequence). The specimen comprised peripheral blood, sampled on day 0 of AZD1222 vaccination. The chain has TRBV19 and TRBJ1-1; the match to TRBD1 covers 7 bases. The receptor was isolated from an adult in good health. In nucleotides, the CDR3 is TGTGCCAGCCGGGACAGCACTGAAGCTTTCTTT. Encoded protein: CASRDSTEAFF.